A selection of T cell receptor beta chains follows, all from one sample in a study of blood T cell repertoires in COVID-19. Method: immunoSEQ multiplex PCR; TCRdb's copy keeps in-frame clones and lacks some. This table has 450,000 to 500,000 clones, about 85% appearing once. Specimen: PBMCs or T cells enriched from blood (not recorded which). These receptors came from a woman aged 18-29 years who had recovered from COVID-19. The CDR3 runs from the conserved cysteine through the conserved F or W.

J | V | CDR3
TRBJ1-2 | TRBV5-6 | CASSGQARYGYTF
TRBJ2-3 | TRBV7-3 | CASSWSGGPADTQYF
TRBJ2-7 | TRBV2 | CASQNAGQAPYEQYF
TRBJ1-3 | TRBV12-3/TRBV12-4 | CASSGNSGNTIYF
TRBJ2-5 | TRBV5-1 | CASSDRDRGRGETQYF
TRBJ2-3 | TRBV5-4 | CASSTPGGAGTDTQYF
TRBJ2-3 | TRBV28 | CASSFSDRSKDTQYF
TRBJ2-2 | TRBV2 | CASSELRVRGELFF
TRBJ2-7 | TRBV5-6 | CASSLVGGTGYEQYF
TRBJ2-5 | TRBV7-9 | CASSLGASGGPQETQYF
TRBJ1-5 | TRBV28 | CASSAGEQPQHF